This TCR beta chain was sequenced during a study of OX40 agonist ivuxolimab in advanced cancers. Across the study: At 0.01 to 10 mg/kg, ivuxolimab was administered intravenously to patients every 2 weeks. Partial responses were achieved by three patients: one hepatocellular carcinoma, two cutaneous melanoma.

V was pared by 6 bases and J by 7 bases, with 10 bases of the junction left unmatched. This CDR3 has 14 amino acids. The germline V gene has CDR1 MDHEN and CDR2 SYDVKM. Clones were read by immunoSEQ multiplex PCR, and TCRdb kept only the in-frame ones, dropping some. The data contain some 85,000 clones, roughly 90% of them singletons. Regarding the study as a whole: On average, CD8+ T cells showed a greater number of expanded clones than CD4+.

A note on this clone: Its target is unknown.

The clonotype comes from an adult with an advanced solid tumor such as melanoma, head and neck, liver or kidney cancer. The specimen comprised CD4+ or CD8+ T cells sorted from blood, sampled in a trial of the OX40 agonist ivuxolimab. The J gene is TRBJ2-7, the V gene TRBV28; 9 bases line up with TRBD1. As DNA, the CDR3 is TGTGCCAGCAGGTCCGGGACAGGGCGATGGGAGCAGTACTTC. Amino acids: CASRSGTGRWEQYF.